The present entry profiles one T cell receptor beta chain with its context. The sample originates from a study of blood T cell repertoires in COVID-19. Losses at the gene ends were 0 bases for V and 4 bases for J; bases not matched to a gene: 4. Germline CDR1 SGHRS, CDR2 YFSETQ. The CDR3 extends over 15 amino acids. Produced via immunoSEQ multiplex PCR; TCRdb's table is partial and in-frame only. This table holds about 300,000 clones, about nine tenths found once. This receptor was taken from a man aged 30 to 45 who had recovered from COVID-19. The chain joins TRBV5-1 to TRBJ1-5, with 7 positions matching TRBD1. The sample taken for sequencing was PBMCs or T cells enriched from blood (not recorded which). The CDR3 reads CASSLEGGQNQPQHF. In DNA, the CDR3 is TGCGCCAGCAGCTTGGAAGGGGGCCAAAATCAGCCCCAGCATTTT.